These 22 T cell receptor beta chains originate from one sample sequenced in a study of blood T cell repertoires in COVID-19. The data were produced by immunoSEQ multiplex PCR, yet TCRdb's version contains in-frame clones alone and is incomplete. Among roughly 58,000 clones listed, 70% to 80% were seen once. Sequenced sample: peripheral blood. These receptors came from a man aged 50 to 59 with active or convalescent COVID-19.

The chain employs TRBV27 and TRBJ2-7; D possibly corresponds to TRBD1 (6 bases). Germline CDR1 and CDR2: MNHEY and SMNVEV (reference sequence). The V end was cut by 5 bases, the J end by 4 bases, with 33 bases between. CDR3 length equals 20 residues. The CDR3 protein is CASSPPSYRDTGFRPYEQYF. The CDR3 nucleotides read TGTGCCAGCAGTCCCCCCTCATACCGGGACACTGGCTTTCGACCTTACGAGCAGTACTTC.

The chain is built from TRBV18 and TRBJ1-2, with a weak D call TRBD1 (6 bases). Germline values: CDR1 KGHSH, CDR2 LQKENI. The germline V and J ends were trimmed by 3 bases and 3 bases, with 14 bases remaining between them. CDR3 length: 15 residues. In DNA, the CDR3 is TGTGCCAGCTCACCGGCCAGGGGAGGGGACTATGGCTACACCTTC. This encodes CASSPARGGDYGYTF.

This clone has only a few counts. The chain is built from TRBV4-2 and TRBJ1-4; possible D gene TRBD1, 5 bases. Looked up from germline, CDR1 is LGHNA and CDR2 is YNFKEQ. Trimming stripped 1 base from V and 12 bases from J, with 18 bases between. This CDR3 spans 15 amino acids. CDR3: CASSQVKREGTQLFF. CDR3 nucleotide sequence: TGTGCCAGCAGCCAAGTTAAGAGGGAGGGGACGCAACTGTTTTTT.

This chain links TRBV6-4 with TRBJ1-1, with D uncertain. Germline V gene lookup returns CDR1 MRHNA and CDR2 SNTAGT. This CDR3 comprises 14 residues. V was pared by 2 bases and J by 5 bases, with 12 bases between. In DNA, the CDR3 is TGTGCCAGCAGTGACACGTCCAGAGGTACTGAAGCTTTCTTT. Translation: CASSDTSRGTEAFF.

The CDR3 protein is CASSKVQVPSTDTQYF. CDR3 bases: TGTGCCAGCAGCAAAGTCCAGGTCCCTAGCACAGATACGCAGTATTTT. The J gene is TRBJ2-3, the V gene TRBV21-1; TRBD1, the D gene given by the table, was not confirmed from the DNA. TRBV21-1 is flagged as a pseudogene. The CDR3 contains 16 residues.

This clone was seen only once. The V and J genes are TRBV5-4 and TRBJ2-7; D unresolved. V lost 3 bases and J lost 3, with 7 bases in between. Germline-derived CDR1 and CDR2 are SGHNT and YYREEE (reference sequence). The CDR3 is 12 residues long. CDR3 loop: CASSYPGYEQYF. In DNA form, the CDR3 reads TGTGCCAGCAGCTACCCGGGCTACGAGCAGTACTTC.

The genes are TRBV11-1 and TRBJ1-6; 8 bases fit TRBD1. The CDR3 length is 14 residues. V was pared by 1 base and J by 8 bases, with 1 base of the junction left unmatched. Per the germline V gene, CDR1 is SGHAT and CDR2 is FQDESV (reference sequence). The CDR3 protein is CASSLDRGDSPLHF. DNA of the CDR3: TGTGCCAGCAGCTTAGACAGGGGGGATTCACCCCTCCACTTT. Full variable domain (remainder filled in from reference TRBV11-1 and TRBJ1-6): EAEVAQSPRYKITEKSQAVAFWCDPISGHATLYWYRQILGQGPELLVQFQDESVVDDSQLPKDRFSAERLKGVDSTLKIQPAELGDSAMYLCASSLDRGDSPLHFGNGTRLTVT.

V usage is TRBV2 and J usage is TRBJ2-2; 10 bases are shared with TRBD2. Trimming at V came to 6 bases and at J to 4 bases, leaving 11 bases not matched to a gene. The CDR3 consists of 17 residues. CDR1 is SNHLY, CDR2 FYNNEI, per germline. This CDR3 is CASRRSGGPRGTGELFF. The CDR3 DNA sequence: TGTGCCAGCAGGCGTAGCGGGGGGCCGCGGGGCACCGGGGAGCTGTTTTTT.

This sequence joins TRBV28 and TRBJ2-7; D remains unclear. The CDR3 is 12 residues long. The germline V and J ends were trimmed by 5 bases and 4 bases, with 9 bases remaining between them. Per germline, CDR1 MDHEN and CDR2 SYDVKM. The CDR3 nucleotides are TGTGCCAGCAGTCCGAGGTTGTACGAGCAGTACTTC. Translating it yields CASSPRLYEQYF. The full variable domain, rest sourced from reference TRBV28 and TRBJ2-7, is DVKVTQSSRYLVKRTGEKVFLECVQDMDHENMFWYRQDPGLGLRLIYFSYDVKMKEKGDIPEGYSVSREKKERFSLILESASTNQTSMYLCASSPRLYEQYFGPGTRLTVT.

CDR3 sequence (DNA): TGCAGCGTTGAGCGGGGCCGCTACGAGCAGTACTTC. It codes for CSVERGRYEQYF. V is TRBV29-1 and J is TRBJ2-7, with D tentatively TRBD2 (6 bases). V was clipped by 3 bases and J by 3 bases, with 9 bases between them. This CDR3 is built from 12 residues. Germline-derived CDR1 and CDR2 are SQVTM and ANQGSEA.

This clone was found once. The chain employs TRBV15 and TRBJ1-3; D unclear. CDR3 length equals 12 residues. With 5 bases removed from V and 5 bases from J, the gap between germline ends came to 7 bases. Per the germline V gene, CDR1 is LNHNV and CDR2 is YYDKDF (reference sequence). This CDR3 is CATSEGRNTIYF. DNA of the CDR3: TGTGCCACCAGCGAGGGCAGAAACACCATATATTTT. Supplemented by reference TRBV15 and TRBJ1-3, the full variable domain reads DAMVIQNPRYQVTQFGKPVTLSCSQTLNHNVMYWYQQKSSQAPKLLFHYYDKDFNNEADTPDNFQSRRPNTSFCFLDIRSPGLGDTAMYLCATSEGRNTIYFGEGSWLTVV.

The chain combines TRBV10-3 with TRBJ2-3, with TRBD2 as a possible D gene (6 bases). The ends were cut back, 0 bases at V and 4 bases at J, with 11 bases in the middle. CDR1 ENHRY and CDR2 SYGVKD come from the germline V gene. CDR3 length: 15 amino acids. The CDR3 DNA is TGTGCCATCAGTGAGTCTGGGGGGATGGCAGATACGCAGTATTTT. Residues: CAISESGGMADTQYF.

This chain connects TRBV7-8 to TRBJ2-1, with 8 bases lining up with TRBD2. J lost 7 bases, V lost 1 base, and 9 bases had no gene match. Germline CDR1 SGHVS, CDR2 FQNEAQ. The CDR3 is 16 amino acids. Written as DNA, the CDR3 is TGTGCCAGCAGCTTAGTCGGGAGGGCAAACCGAAATGAGCAGTTCTTC. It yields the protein CASSLVGRANRNEQFF.

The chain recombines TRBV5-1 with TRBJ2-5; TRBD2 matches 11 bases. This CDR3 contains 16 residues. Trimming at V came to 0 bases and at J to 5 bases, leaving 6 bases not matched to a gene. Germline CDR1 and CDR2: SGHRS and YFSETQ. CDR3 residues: CASSLDPSGGTETQYF. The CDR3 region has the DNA TGCGCCAGCAGCTTGGATCCTAGCGGGGGGACGGAGACCCAGTACTTC.

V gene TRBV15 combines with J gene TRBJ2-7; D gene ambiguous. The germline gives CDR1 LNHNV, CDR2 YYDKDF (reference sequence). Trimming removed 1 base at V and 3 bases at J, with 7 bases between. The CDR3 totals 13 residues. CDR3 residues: CATSRGEIYEQYF. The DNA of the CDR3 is TGTGCCACCAGCAGAGGCGAAATCTACGAGCAGTACTTC.

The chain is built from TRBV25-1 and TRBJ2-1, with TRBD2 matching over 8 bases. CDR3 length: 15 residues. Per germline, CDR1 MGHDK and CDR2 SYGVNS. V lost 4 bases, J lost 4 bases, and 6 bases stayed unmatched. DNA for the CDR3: TGTGCCAGCAGTGCAGCGGGGGTCCTTTACAATGAGCAGTTCTTC. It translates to CASSAAGVLYNEQFF.

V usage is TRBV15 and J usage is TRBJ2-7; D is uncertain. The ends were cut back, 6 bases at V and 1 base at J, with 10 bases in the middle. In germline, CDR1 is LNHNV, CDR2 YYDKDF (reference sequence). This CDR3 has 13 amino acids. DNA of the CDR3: TGTGCCACCAGTTTGGGCTATTCCTACGAGCAGTACTTC. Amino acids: CATSLGYSYEQYF.

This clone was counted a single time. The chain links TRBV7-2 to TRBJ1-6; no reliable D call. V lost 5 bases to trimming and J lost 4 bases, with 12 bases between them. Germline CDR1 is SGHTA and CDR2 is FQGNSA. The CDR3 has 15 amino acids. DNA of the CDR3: TGTGCCAGCAGCGAACCCGGGTCTTATAATTCACCCCTCCACTTT. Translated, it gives CASSEPGSYNSPLHF.

CDR3 bases: TGTGCCAGCAGCTTGGAAGGCAGACTCACAGATACGCAGTATTTT. Translated, it gives CASSLEGRLTDTQYF. The chain uses TRBV5-6 and TRBJ2-3; D is ambiguous. Looked up from germline, CDR1 is SGHDT and CDR2 is YYEEEE. The CDR3 covers 15 residues. The germline V and J ends were trimmed by 0 bases and 2 bases, with 10 bases remaining between them.

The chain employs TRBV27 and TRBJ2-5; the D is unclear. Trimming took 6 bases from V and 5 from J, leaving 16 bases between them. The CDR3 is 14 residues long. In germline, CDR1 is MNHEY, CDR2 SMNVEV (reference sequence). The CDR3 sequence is CASSAYGTRETQYF. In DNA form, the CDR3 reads TGTGCCAGCAGCGCTTACGGTACCCGGGAGACCCAGTACTTC.

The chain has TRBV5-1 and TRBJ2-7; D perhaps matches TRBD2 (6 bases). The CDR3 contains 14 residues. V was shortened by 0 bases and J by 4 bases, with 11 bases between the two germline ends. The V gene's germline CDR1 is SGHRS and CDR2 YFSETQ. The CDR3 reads CASSLAPSAYEQYF. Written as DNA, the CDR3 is TGCGCCAGCAGCTTGGCTCCTAGCGCTTACGAGCAGTACTTC.

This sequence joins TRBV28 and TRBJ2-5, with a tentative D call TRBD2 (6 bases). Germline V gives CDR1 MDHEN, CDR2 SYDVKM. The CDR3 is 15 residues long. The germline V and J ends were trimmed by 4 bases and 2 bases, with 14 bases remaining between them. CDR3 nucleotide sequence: TGTGCCAGCAGTTACCTGGGCCGGGGGCAAGAGACCCAGTACTTC. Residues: CASSYLGRGQETQYF.